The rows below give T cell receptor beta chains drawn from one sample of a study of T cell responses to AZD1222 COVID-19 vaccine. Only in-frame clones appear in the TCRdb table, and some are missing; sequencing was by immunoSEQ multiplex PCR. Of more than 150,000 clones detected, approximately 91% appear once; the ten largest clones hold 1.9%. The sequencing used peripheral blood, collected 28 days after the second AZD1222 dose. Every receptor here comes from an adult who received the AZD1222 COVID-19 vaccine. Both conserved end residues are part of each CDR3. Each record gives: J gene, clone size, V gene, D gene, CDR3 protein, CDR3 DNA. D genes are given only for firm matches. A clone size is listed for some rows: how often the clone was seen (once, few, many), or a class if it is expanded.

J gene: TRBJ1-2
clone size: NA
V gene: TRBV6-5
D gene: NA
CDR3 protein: CASSYSIPSVDYGYTF
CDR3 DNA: TGTGCCAGCAGTTACTCGATACCGTCGGTGGACTATGGCTACACCTTC

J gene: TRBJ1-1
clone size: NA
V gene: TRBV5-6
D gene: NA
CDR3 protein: CASSLGGNLNTEAFF
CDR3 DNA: TGTGCCAGCAGCTTGGGGGGGAACCTGAACACTGAAGCTTTCTTT

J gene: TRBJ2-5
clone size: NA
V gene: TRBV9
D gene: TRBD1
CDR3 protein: CASSEGTGTETQYF
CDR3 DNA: TGTGCCAGCAGCGAGGGGACAGGGACGGAGACCCAGTACTTC

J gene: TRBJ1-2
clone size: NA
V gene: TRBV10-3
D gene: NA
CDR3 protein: CAISESTGSNYGYTF
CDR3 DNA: TGTGCCATCAGTGAGTCAACAGGATCTAACTATGGCTACACCTTC

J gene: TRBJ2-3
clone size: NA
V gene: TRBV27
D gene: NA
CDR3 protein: CASGQSRQVLPTDTQYF
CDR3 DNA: TGTGCCAGCGGGCAAAGTCGACAGGTTCTCCCCACAGATACGCAGTATTTT

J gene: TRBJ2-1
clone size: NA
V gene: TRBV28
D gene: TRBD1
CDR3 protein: CASRGTVFNEQFF
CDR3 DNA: TGTGCCAGCAGAGGGACAGTTTTCAATGAGCAGTTCTTC

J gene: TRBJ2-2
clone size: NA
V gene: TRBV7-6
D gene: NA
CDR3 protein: CASSRDGNTGELFF
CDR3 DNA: TGTGCCAGCAGCCGGGACGGTAACACCGGGGAGCTGTTTTTT

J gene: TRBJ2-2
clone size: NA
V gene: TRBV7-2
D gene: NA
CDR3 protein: CASSLPGGTGELFF
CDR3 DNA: TGTGCCAGCAGCTTACCAGGAGGGACCGGGGAGCTGTTTTTT

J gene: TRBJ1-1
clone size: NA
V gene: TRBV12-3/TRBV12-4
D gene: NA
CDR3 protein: CASSRDLPNPAFF
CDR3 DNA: TGTGCCAGCAGCCGCGACTTACCTAACCCAGCTTTCTTT

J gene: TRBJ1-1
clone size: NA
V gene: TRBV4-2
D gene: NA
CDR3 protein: CASSQVFDEMNTEAFF
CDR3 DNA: TGTGCCAGCAGCCAAGTTTTTGATGAGATGAACACTGAAGCTTTCTTT

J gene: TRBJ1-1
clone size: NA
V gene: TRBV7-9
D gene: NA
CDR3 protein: CASSLFAIDTEAFF
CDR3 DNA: TGTGCCAGCAGCTTATTTGCGATAGACACTGAAGCTTTCTTT

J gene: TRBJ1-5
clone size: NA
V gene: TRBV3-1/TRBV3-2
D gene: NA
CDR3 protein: CASSRDLGSNQPQHF
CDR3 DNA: TGTGCCAGCAGCAGGGATCTGGGGAGCAATCAGCCCCAGCATTTT

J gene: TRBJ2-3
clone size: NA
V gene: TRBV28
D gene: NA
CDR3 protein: CASRPGGDTDTQYF
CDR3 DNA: TGTGCCAGCAGACCAGGGGGGGACACAGATACGCAGTATTTT

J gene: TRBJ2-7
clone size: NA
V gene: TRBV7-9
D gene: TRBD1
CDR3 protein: CASRGQGYEQYF
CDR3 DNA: TGTGCCAGCAGGGGACAGGGTTACGAGCAGTACTTC

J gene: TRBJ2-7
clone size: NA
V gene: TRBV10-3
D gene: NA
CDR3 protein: CAISGASDKRLYEQYF
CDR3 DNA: TGTGCCATCAGTGGGGCTTCGGACAAACGGTTATACGAGCAGTACTTC

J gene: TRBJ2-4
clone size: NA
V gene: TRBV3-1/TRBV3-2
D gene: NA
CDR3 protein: CASSSRGGLYF
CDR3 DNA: TGTGCCAGCAGCTCACGGGGTGGGTTGTACTTC

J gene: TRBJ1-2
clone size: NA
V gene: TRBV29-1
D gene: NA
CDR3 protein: CSVRRTANYGYTF
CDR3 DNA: TGCAGCGTCCGTAGGACAGCTAACTATGGCTACACCTTC

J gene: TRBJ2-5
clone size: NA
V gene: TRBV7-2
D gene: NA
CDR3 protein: CASSGKGRGHQYF
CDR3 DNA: TGTGCCAGCAGCGGGAAAGGACGGGGGCACCAGTACTTC

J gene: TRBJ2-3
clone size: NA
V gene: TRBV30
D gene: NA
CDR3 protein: CAWSVDPQIAYF
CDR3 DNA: TGTGCCTGGAGTGTAGACCCACAGATTGCGTATTTT

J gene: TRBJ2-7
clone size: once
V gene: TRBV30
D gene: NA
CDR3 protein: CAWSGLDNGYEQYF
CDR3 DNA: TGTGCCTGGAGTGGCCTGGACAATGGCTACGAGCAGTACTTC

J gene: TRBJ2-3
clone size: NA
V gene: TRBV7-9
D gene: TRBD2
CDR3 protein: CASSRTSVGDTQYF
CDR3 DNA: TGTGCCAGCAGCCGGACTAGCGTAGGAGATACGCAGTATTTT

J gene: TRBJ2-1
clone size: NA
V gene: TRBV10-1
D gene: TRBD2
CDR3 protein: CASSESGTSGYNEQFF
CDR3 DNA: TGCGCCAGCAGTGAGTCCGGGACTAGCGGCTACAATGAGCAGTTCTTC

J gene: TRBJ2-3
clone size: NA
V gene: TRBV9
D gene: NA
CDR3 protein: CASSPLVSTDTQYF
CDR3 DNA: TGTGCCAGCAGCCCCCTCGTTAGCACAGATACGCAGTATTTT

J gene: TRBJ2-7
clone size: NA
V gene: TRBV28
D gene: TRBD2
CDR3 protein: CASNQASSGRTYEQYF
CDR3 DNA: TGTGCCAGCAACCAGGCTTCTAGCGGGAGGACCTACGAGCAGTACTTC